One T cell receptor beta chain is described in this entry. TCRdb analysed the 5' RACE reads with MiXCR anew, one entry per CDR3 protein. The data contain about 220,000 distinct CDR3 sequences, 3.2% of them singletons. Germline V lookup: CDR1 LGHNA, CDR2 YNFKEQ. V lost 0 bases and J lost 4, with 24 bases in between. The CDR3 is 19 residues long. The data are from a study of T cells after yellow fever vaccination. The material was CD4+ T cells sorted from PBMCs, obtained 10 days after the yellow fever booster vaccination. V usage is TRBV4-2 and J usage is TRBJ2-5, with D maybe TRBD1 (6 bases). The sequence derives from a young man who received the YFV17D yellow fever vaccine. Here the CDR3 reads CASSQDPANRAGWVETQYF. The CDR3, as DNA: TGTGCCAGCAGCCAAGATCCAGCCAACAGGGCCGGTTGGGTAGAGACCCAGTACTTC.